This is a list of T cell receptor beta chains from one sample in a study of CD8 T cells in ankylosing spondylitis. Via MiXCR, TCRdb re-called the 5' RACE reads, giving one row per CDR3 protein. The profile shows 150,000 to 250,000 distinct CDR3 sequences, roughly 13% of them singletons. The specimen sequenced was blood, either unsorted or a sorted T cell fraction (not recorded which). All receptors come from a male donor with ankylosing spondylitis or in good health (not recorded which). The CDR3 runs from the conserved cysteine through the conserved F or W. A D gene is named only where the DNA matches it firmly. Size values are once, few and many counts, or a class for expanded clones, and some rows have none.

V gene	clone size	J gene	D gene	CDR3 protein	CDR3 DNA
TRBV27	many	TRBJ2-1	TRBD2	CASSLSGGAYNEQFF	TGTGCCAGCAGTTTAAGCGGGGGGGCTTACAATGAGCAGTTCTTC
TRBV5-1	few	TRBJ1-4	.	CASSLEVGQEKLFF	TGCGCCAGCAGCTTGGAGGTAGGCCAAGAAAAACTGTTTTTT
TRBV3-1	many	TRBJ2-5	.	CASSQDWGERETQYF	TGTGCCAGCAGCCAAGATTGGGGGGAGCGGGAGACCCAGTACTTC
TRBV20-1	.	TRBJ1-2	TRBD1	CSAGAWTGGGYTF	TGCAGTGCTGGGGCCTGGACAGGGGGCGGCTACACCTTC
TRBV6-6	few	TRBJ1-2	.	CATEGDRPNYGYTF	TGTGCCACCGAAGGTGATAGGCCCAACTATGGCTACACCTTC
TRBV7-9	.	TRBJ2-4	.	CASSSQAGYKNIQYF	TGTGCCAGCAGCTCACAGGCAGGGTACAAAAACATTCAGTACTTC
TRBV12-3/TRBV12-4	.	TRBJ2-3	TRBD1	CASILQGAEDTQYF	TGTGCCAGCATCCTACAGGGGGCCGAAGATACGCAGTATTTT
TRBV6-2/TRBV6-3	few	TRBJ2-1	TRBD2	CASSPWTSGSYNEQFF	TGTGCCAGCAGTCCCTGGACTAGCGGGAGCTACAATGAGCAGTTCTTC
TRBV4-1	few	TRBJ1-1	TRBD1	CASSHPGGVNTEAFF	TGCGCCAGCAGCCACCCAGGGGGGGTGAACACTGAAGCTTTCTTT
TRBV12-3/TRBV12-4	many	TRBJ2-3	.	CASSQTPGDTQYF	TGTGCCAGCAGTCAGACTCCGGGAGATACGCAGTATTTT
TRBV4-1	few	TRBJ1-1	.	CASSHGEAGGGTEAFF	TGCGCCAGCAGCCACGGGGAAGCGGGGGGGGGCACTGAAGCTTTCTTT